The 13 T cell receptor beta chains below were found in one sample sequenced in a study of shared clonotypes between healthy human individuals (dated by TCRdb to about 2020). The method was the immunoSEQ multiplex PCR assay. This is the immuneACCESS table as TCRdb keeps it, with only in-frame sequences that have V and J called. A part of the clones is gone; compared with another copy, unresolved V genes explain less than half, and the rest is unexplained. This sample is represented by 450,000 to 500,000 clones; 76% of them were singletons. Approximately 13% of the sample is held by the ten biggest clonotypes. Sequenced: PBMCs. All receptors derive from a woman aged 40 to 50 in good health. Some clones in this sample may be carry-over from other donors' samples.

This clone occurred once. This chain connects TRBV2 to TRBJ2-2, with no clear D. Germline CDR1 reads SNHLY; CDR2 reads FYNNEI. The germline V and J ends were trimmed by 2 bases and 3 bases, with 7 bases remaining between them. The CDR3 is made up of 14 amino acids. The CDR3 sequence is CASSEWRDTGELFF. For the CDR3, the DNA is TGTGCCAGCAGTGAATGGAGAGACACCGGGGAGCTGTTTTTT.

This chain uses TRBV28 with TRBJ2-1; no clear D. Trimming pared 1 base from V and 0 bases from J, leaving 7 bases between. CDR1 and CDR2 (germline): MDHEN, SYDVKM. The CDR3 has 15 residues. The CDR3 DNA sequence: TGTGCCAGCAGTTTATTGGGTAGCTCCTACAATGAGCAGTTCTTC. Translation: CASSLLGSSYNEQFF.

The CDR3 DNA follows: TGCAGCGTCGGGACAGGCGCTGGAAACACCATATATTTT. The encoded protein is CSVGTGAGNTIYF. The chain carries TRBV29-1 and TRBJ1-3; TRBD1 aligns across 8 bases. CDR1 is SQVTM and CDR2 is ANQGSEA in the germline V gene. The V and J ends lost 6 bases and 2 bases, in that order; junction bases with no gene match: 3. CDR3 length: 13 residues. The full variable domain, with the rest looked up from reference TRBV29-1 and TRBJ1-3, is SAVISQKPSRDICQRGTSLTIQCQVDSQVTMMFWYRQQPGQSLTLIATANQGSEATYESGFVIDKFPISRPNLTFSTLTVSNMSPEDSSIYLCSVGTGAGNTIYFGEGSWLTVV.

As to this clone: Other DNA sequences within the sample encode an identical CDR3. In nucleotides, the CDR3 is TGCGCCAGCAGCTTGGATCCGAACACTGAAGCTTTCTTT. Amino acids: CASSLDPNTEAFF. The chain couples TRBV5-1 to TRBJ1-1, with no clear D. The length of the CDR3 is 13 residues. Germline V gene lookup returns CDR1 SGHRS and CDR2 YFSETQ. V dropped 0 bases and J dropped 1 base, with 4 bases sitting between them.

The chain carries TRBV28 and TRBJ1-3, with D uncertain. Deletions cut 3 bases from V and 3 bases from J, with 9 bases between. The CDR3 covers 14 residues. Germline V gene sequence: CDR1 MDHEN, CDR2 SYDVKM. CDR3 sequence: CASSFRQIGNTIYF. In DNA, the CDR3 is TGTGCCAGCAGTTTCCGACAAATTGGAAACACCATATATTTT.

This clone is a singleton in its sample. The J gene is TRBJ1-5, the V gene TRBV18, with TRBD1 identical over 9 bases. The junction had 6 bases not matched to a gene; V was cut back by 3 bases and J by 3 bases. The CDR3 sequence is 16 residues long. Per germline, CDR1 KGHSH and CDR2 LQKENI. CDR3 in amino acids: CASSPQDRGYNQPQHF. The CDR3 DNA sequence: TGTGCCAGCTCACCCCAGGACAGGGGATACAATCAGCCCCAGCATTTT.

A remark on this clone: Other DNA sequences of this sample code for an identical CDR3. V usage is TRBV2 and J usage is TRBJ2-7; possible D gene TRBD2, 5 bases. Germline CDR1 SNHLY, CDR2 FYNNEI. The CDR3 has 12 residues. Trimming stripped 6 bases from V and 2 bases from J, with 8 bases between. As DNA, the CDR3 is TGTGCCAGCAGGGGAGCGGCCTACGAGCAGTACTTC. Translated, it gives CASRGAAYEQYF.

The chain has TRBV5-1 and TRBJ1-4, with 11 nucleotides matching TRBD1. Germline V CDR1 and CDR2: SGHRS, YFSETQ. The V segment lost 4 bases and the J segment 8 bases; nucleotides outside the gene matches: 7. The CDR3 covers 15 residues. CDR3 protein: CASSRGTGGREKLFF. Here the CDR3 DNA reads TGCGCCAGCAGCCGCGGGACAGGGGGGCGAGAAAAACTGTTTTTT.

V usage is TRBV7-2 and J usage is TRBJ1-5; TRBD1 matches at 7 bases. From germline, CDR1 is SGHTA and CDR2 FQGNSA. With 1 base clipped from V and 3 bases from J, the junction kept 12 bases outside the gene matches. The CDR3 contains 18 residues. In DNA, the CDR3 is TGTGCCAGCAGCTTAGTCGGAAGGGAGGACAGGCTCAATCAGCCCCAGCATTTT. Encoded protein: CASSLVGREDRLNQPQHF.

The J gene is TRBJ1-4, the V gene TRBV7-8, with D possibly TRBD1 on 5 matching bases. This CDR3 region has 15 residues. V lost 4 bases and J 5 bases, leaving 14 bases between the germline ends. Germline V gives CDR1 SGHVS, CDR2 FQNEAQ. CDR3 region: CASSSRRGENEKLFF. The DNA of the CDR3 is TGTGCCAGCAGCTCCCGGAGGGGAGAAAATGAAAAACTGTTTTTT. Full variable domain (outside the CDR3, taken from reference TRBV7-8 and TRBJ1-4): GAGVSQSPRYKVAKRGQDVALRCDPISGHVSLFWYQQALGQGPEFLTYFQNEAQLDKSGLPSDRFFAERPEGSVSTLKIQRTQQEDSAVYLCASSSRRGENEKLFFGSGTQLSVL.

The chain is built from TRBV5-6 and TRBJ2-3; D possibly uses TRBD1 or TRBD2 (6 bases each). The V and J ends lost 1 base and 2 bases respectively, with 14 bases between them. The CDR3 runs to 16 residues. Germline loops: CDR1 SGHDT, CDR2 YYEEEE. The CDR3 DNA is TGTGCCAGCAGCTTGCGGCTTGGGGGGCCCACAGATACGCAGTATTTT. Protein product: CASSLRLGGPTDTQYF.

V and J are TRBV7-9 and TRBJ2-7, with D possibly matching TRBD1 (5 bases). The CDR3 contains 13 residues. The germline V gene encodes CDR1 SEHNR and CDR2 FQNEAQ (reference sequence). The V end was cut by 6 bases, the J end by 0 bases, with 9 bases between. This chain's CDR3 is CASRSDSSYEQYF. The CDR3 nucleotides read TGTGCCAGCAGAAGCGACAGCTCCTACGAGCAGTACTTC. The full variable domain, with the rest looked up from reference TRBV7-9 and TRBJ2-7, is DTGVSQNPRHKITKRGQNVTFRCDPISEHNRLYWYRQTLGQGPEFLTYFQNEAQLEKSRLLSDRFSAERPKGSFSTLEIQRTEQGDSAMYLCASRSDSSYEQYFGPGTRLTVT.

The chain joins TRBV30 to TRBJ1-2, with a possible D match to TRBD1 (6 bases). Looked up from germline, CDR1 is GTSNPN and CDR2 is SVGIG (reference sequence). Trimming removed 3 bases at V and 6 bases at J, with 14 bases between. CDR3 length: 13 amino acids. This CDR3 reads CAWSPGQGNGYTF. As DNA, the CDR3 is TGTGCCTGGAGCCCAGGGCAGGGGAATGGCTACACCTTC.